This TCR beta chain stems from a study of blood T cell repertoires in COVID-19. Whole-study context: The United States, Italy and Spain were the sources of the acute and convalescent COVID-19 samples.

Data came from immunoSEQ multiplex PCR; TCRdb stores just in-frame clones and leaves some out. This table holds under 35,000 clones, roughly 85% found once. CDR3 length: 12 amino acids. V was trimmed by 3 bases and J by 7 bases, leaving 6 bases between them. The chain carries TRBV12-3 or TRBV12-4 and TRBJ2-2; D gene ambiguous. The sequenced sample was peripheral blood. This clonotype originated in a woman aged 60-75 years with active COVID-19. CDR3 DNA: TGTGCCAGCAGTTTCTCCGGCGGGGAGCTGTTTTTT. This codes for CASSFSGGELFF.